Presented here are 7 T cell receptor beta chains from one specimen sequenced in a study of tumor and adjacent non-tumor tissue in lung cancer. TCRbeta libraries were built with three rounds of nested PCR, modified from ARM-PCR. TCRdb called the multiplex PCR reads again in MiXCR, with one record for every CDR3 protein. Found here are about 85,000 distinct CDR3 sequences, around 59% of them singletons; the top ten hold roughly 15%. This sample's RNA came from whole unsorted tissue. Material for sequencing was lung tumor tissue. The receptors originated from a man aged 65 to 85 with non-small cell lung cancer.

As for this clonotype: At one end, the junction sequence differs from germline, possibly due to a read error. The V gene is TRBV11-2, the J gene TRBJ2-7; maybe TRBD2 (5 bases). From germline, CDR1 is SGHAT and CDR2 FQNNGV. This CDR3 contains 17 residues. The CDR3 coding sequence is TGTGCCAGCAGCTTAGATCGAAGGGAGAGATACTCCTACGAGCAATACTTC. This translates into CASSLDRRERYSYEQYF.

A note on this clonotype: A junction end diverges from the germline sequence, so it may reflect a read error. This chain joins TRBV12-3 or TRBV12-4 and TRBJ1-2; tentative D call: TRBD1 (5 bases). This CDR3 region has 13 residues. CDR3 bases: TGTGCCAGCAGTATGATCGGGGCTTATGACTACACCTTC. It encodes CASSMIGAYDYTF.

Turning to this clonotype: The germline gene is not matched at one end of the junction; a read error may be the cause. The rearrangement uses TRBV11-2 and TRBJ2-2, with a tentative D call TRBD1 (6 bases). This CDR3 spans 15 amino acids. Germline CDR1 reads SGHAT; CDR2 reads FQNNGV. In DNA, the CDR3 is TGTGCCAGTAGCTTAGGTGGGGGCAGGACTCGGGAGCTGTTTTTT. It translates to CASSLGGGRTRELFF.

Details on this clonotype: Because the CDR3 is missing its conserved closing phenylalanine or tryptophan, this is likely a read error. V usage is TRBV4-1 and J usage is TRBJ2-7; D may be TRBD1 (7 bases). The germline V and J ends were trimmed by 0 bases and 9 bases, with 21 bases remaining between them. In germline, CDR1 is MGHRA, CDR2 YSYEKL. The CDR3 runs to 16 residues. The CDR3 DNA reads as TGCGCCAGCAGCCAAGACCCCAGGGGGTGCGCGGGACCGCAGTACTTA. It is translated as CASSQDPRGCAGPQYL.

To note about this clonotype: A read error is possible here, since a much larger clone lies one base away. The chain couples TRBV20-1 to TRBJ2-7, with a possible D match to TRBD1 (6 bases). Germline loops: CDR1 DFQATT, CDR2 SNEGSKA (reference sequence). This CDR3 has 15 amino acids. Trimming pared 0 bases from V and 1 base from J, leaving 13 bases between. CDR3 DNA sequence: TGCAGTGCTAGAGATCGGCAGGGGATTTCCTACGAGCAGTACTTC. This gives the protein CSARDRQGISYEQYF.

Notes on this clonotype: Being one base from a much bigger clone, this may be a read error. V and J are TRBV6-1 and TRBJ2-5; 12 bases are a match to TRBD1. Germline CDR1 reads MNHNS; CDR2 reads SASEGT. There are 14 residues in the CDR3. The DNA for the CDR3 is TGTACCAGCAGTCCCGGGACAGGGGGCGAGACCCAGTACTTC. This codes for CTSSPGTGGETQYF.

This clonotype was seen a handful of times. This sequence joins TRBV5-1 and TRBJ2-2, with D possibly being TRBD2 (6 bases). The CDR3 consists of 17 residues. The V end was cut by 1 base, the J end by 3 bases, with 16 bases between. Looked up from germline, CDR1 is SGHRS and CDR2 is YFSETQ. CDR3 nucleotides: TGCGCCAGCAGCTTGTGGTCGGGAGAGGTTTACACCGGGGAGCTGTTTTTT. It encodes CASSLWSGEVYTGELFF.